What follows is one T cell receptor (beta chain) and its context. Assay used: immunoSEQ multiplex PCR; TCRdb lists only in-frame clones, some missing. The sample shows around 190,000 clones, 88% of them seen only once. Germline loops: CDR1 LNHDA, CDR2 SQIVND (reference sequence). The CDR3 length is 15 residues. V dropped 6 bases and J dropped 3; count of bases not matched to a gene: 8. These data are taken from a study of blood T cell repertoires in COVID-19. The source is a woman under 30 who had recovered from COVID-19. V is TRBV19 and J is TRBJ1-5, with 7 bases lining up with TRBD1. Sequenced input: PBMCs or T cells enriched from blood (not recorded which). The CDR3 DNA reads as TGTGCCAGTAGGACGTTACAGGGGTCCAATCAGCCCCAGCATTTT. Translated: CASRTLQGSNQPQHF. Combining the CDR3 with reference TRBV19 and TRBJ1-5 gives the whole variable domain DGGITQSPKYLFRKEGQNVTLSCEQNLNHDAMYWYRQDPGQGLRLIYYSQIVNDFQKGDIAEGYSVSREKKESFPLTVTSAQKNPTAFYLCASRTLQGSNQPQHFGDGTRLSIL.